The 23 T cell receptor beta chains below all came from one sample that was sequenced in a study of blood T cells in healthy people across ages. A sample-barcoded 5' primer and a J-beta primer mix were used in a second PCR of about 7 to 12 cycles. TCRdb processed the 5' RACE reads anew with MiXCR; each CDR3 protein has one entry. The table records more than 1.4 million distinct CDR3 sequences, approximately 42% of them present only once. Sequencing used blood. All receptors come from a woman under 30 in good health.

This clonotype was seen once. This chain connects TRBV11-2 to TRBJ2-5, with D maybe TRBD2 (6 bases). The J call may be mistaken, given a closer DNA end match to TRBJ2-7. CDR3 length equals 20 residues. Germline V gene data show CDR1 as SGHAT and CDR2 as FQNNGV. The CDR3 region is CASSLGTWGLGIKDRSEQYF. The CDR3 bases are TGTGCCAGCAGCTTAGGTACATGGGGACTCGGAATAAAGGATCGGTCCGAGCAGTACTTC.

The CDR3 DNA is TGTGCCTGGAGTGGAATCGGGAACACTGAAGCTTTCTTT. Protein product: CAWSGIGNTEAFF. The V call is TRBV30, the J call TRBJ1-1; the D is unclear. This CDR3 contains 13 residues. Germline CDR1 is GTSNPN and CDR2 is SVGIG (reference sequence). V shed 1 base and J shed 1 base, with 7 bases lying between them.

This rearrangement joins TRBV4-1 to TRBJ2-1; the match to TRBD2 covers 10 bases. V lost 4 bases and J lost 9; bases outside the gene matches: 18. CDR1 MGHRA and CDR2 YSYEKL come from the germline V gene. This CDR3 is built from 18 residues. CDR3 protein: CASSPTGFPSGRMSEQFF. CDR3 nucleotide sequence: TGCGCCAGCAGCCCAACAGGGTTTCCTAGCGGGAGAATGAGTGAGCAGTTCTTC.

The V call is TRBV27, the J call TRBJ2-3; D is uncertain. The CDR3 covers 16 residues. From germline, CDR1 is MNHEY and CDR2 SMNVEV (reference sequence). Trimming cost V 3 bases and J 1 base, with 14 bases left between them. DNA of the CDR3: TGTGCCAGCAGTTTCATTAGTCACTCGGGCACAGATACGCAGTATTTT. It codes for CASSFISHSGTDTQYF.

This clonotype was found a few times. This chain connects TRBV4-1 to TRBJ2-1; maybe TRBD2 (6 bases). Germline CDR1 reads MGHRA; CDR2 reads YSYEKL. The CDR3 sequence is 17 residues long. V shed 1 base and J shed 2 bases, with 15 bases lying between them. CDR3 loop: CASSQGGGPGAYNEQFF. For the CDR3, the DNA is TGCGCCAGCAGCCAAGGGGGAGGCCCCGGTGCCTACAATGAGCAGTTCTTC.

V gene TRBV5-1 combines with J gene TRBJ1-1; TRBD1 is a possible D gene (5 bases). This CDR3 is 14 amino acids long. V lost 0 bases and J 4 bases, leaving 10 bases between the germline ends. Per germline, CDR1 SGHRS and CDR2 YFSETQ. This CDR3 reads CASSLVRGATEAFF. The CDR3 DNA reads as TGCGCCAGCAGCTTGGTTAGGGGTGCCACTGAAGCTTTCTTT. Based on the CDR3 plus reference TRBV5-1 and TRBJ1-1, the full variable domain is KAGVTQTPRYLIKTRGQQVTLSCSPISGHRSVSWYQQTPGQGLQFLFEYFSETQRNKGNFPGRFSGRQFSNSRSEMNVSTLELGDSALYLCASSLVRGATEAFFGQGTRLTVV.

This clonotype appeared once. V is TRBV12-3 or TRBV12-4 and J is TRBJ1-1, with D hard to call. Trimming took off 7 bases at V and 0 bases at J, with 12 bases between the two ends. CDR3 length: 14 amino acids. CDR3 sequence reads: CASTNWQLNTEAFF. The CDR3 coding sequence is TGTGCCAGCACTAACTGGCAGTTGAACACTGAAGCTTTCTTT.

This clonotype has more than one count but fewer than ten. V and J are TRBV7-9 and TRBJ2-1, with D possibly being TRBD1 (5 bases). Germline CDR1 and CDR2: SEHNR and FQNEAQ (reference sequence). V lost 5 bases, J lost 3 bases, and 8 bases lay in between. This CDR3 is built from 13 residues. The CDR3: CASSDRYYNEQFF. The CDR3 nucleotides read TGTGCCAGCAGCGACAGATACTACAATGAGCAGTTCTTC.

This chain uses TRBV11-1 with TRBJ2-5; 7 bases are shared with TRBD1. Germline CDR1 and CDR2: SGHAT and FQDESV (reference sequence). V lost 5 bases to trimming and J lost 2 bases; unmatched junction nucleotides: 8. The CDR3 contains 15 residues. CDR3 DNA sequence: TGTGCCAGCAGCCCGAAAGACAGGGCTCAAGAGACCCAGTACTTC. It encodes CASSPKDRAQETQYF.

V is TRBV5-1 and J is TRBJ2-7; a possible D gene is TRBD2 (6 bases). V dropped 8 bases and J dropped 7 bases, with 13 bases sitting between them. Germline-derived CDR1 and CDR2 are SGHRS and YFSETQ. This CDR3 has 11 residues. The CDR3 DNA reads as TGCGCCAGTCATGGGAGGAATGAGCAGTACTTC. Its protein is CASHGRNEQYF. The full variable domain, with the rest looked up from reference TRBV5-1 and TRBJ2-7, is KAGVTQTPRYLIKTRGQQVTLSCSPISGHRSVSWYQQTPGQGLQFLFEYFSETQRNKGNFPGRFSGRQFSNSRSEMNVSTLELGDSALYLCASHGRNEQYFGPGTRLTVT.

As regards this clonotype: Compared with germline, one end of the junction differs, possibly owing to a read error. The chain couples TRBV10-2 to TRBJ2-3; D not certain. Germline V gene sequence: CDR1 WSHSY, CDR2 SAAADI. The CDR3 covers 14 residues. The DNA for the CDR3 is TGCGCCAGCAGCGAGTTTAGGCCTACAGATACGCAGTATTTT. Its protein product is CASSEFRPTDTQYF.

In nucleotides, the CDR3 is TGTGCCAGCAGCTGGAACAGGGGGCACCAAGAGACCCAGTACTTC. This sequence encodes CASSWNRGHQETQYF. The J gene is TRBJ2-5, the V gene TRBV7-2; TRBD1 matches at 9 bases. The trim removed 4 bases at V and 0 bases at J, leaving 3 bases unmatched. CDR1 SGHTA and CDR2 FQGNSA come from the germline V gene. CDR3 length: 15 amino acids.

The V gene is TRBV28, the J gene TRBJ1-2, with D possibly matching TRBD1 (5 bases). This CDR3 region has 14 residues. The V and J ends lost 8 bases and 3 bases respectively, with 16 bases between them. Per the germline V gene, CDR1 is MDHEN and CDR2 is SYDVKM. The CDR3: CASLSGGLDYGYTF. The CDR3 region has the DNA TGTGCCAGCTTAAGCGGGGGACTTGACTATGGCTACACCTTC.

This clonotype showed up just a few times. The chain uses TRBV9 and TRBJ2-2, with D hard to call. Germline values: CDR1 SGDLS, CDR2 YYNGEE. This CDR3 is 14 amino acids long. The V end was cut by 3 bases, the J end by 6 bases, with 12 bases between. This CDR3 reads CASSALPSPGELFF. Written as DNA, the CDR3 is TGTGCCAGCAGCGCCTTACCCAGTCCCGGGGAGCTGTTTTTT.

This clonotype has more than one count but fewer than ten. The chain carries TRBV6-6 and TRBJ2-5, with TRBD2 as a possible D gene (6 bases). V shed 3 bases and J shed 5 bases, with 10 bases lying between them. The CDR3 loop spans 13 amino acids. Germline V CDR1 and CDR2: MNHNY, SVGAGI (reference sequence). The CDR3 DNA is TGTGCCAGCAGTTATAAGGGGAGGGAGACCCAGTACTTC. Translation gives CASSYKGRETQYF.

This clonotype showed up just a few times. The CDR3 DNA is TGTGCCAGCAGCCAAGACAGCGTCAATGAGCAGTTCTTC. Translated, it gives CASSQDSVNEQFF. This chain links TRBV4-2 with TRBJ2-1, with no clear D. Germline-derived CDR1 and CDR2 are LGHNA and YNFKEQ. V was clipped by 0 bases and J by 6 bases, with 6 bases between them. The CDR3 covers 13 residues.

This clonotype was detected many times. The chain employs TRBV12-3 or TRBV12-4 and TRBJ2-5; D ambiguous. This CDR3 comprises 14 residues. V was cut by 5 bases and J by 0 bases, with 10 bases left in between. CDR3 region: CASSRAVNQETQYF. CDR3 DNA sequence: TGTGCCAGCAGTCGGGCGGTGAACCAAGAGACCCAGTACTTC.

This clonotype came up a few times. The V and J genes are TRBV20-1 and TRBJ1-2; D call uncertain. This CDR3 is built from 15 residues. Deletions cut 4 bases from V and 0 bases from J, with 15 bases between. Germline loops: CDR1 DFQATT, CDR2 SNEGSKA (reference sequence). CDR3 amino acids: CSATPPNFSNYGYTF. CDR3 nucleotides: TGCAGTGCTACTCCCCCAAACTTTTCTAACTATGGCTACACCTTC.

This chain joins TRBV20-1 and TRBJ2-7; 9 bases agree with TRBD2. J lost 1 base, V lost 4 bases, and 2 bases had no gene match. This CDR3 region has 13 residues. Germline values: CDR1 DFQATT, CDR2 SNEGSKA (reference sequence). CDR3 protein: CSANSGRSYEQYF. The CDR3, as DNA: TGCAGTGCTAACAGCGGGAGGTCCTACGAGCAGTACTTC.

A single count supports this clonotype. This chain links TRBV6-6 with TRBJ1-5; the match to TRBD1 covers 10 bases. The CDR3 spans 14 residues. Trimming at V came to 5 bases and at J to 6 bases, leaving 4 bases not matched to a gene. Germline V gene lookup returns CDR1 MNHNY and CDR2 SVGAGI (reference sequence). The CDR3 protein is CASSPRQGAQPQHF. CDR3 coding DNA: TGTGCCAGCAGTCCGCGACAGGGGGCTCAGCCCCAGCATTTT.

This clonotype was detected once. The genes are TRBV7-9 and TRBJ2-2; 10 nucleotides match TRBD2. Trimming at V came to 4 bases and at J to 6 bases, leaving 8 bases not matched to a gene. The CDR3 totals 16 residues. CDR1 and CDR2 from the germline V gene are SEHNR and FQNEAQ (reference sequence). CDR3 sequence (DNA): TGTGCCAGCAGCTCAGGGACTAGCGAGAGCGCCGGGGAGCTGTTTTTT. This translates into CASSSGTSESAGELFF.

This clonotype was observed a handful of times. This chain connects TRBV6-5 to TRBJ2-1; TRBD2 agrees at 8 bases. Germline V gene lookup returns CDR1 MNHEY and CDR2 SVGAGI. J was trimmed by 7 bases and V by 6 bases; bases with no gene match: 11. The CDR3 runs 15 residues. The CDR3 bases are TGTGCCAGCAGCCTTAGCGGGACTTCGTGGAATGAGCAGTTCTTC. Translation: CASSLSGTSWNEQFF.

This clonotype has just a few counts. This chain's CDR3 is CASRPGGLSSYEQYF. CDR3 nucleotides: TGTGCCAGCAGGCCCGGGGGACTGAGCTCCTACGAGCAGTACTTC. The chain couples TRBV27 to TRBJ2-7; possibly TRBD2 for D (6 bases). The CDR3 is 15 residues long. CDR1 is MNHEY and CDR2 is SMNVEV in the germline V gene (reference sequence). V was cut by 6 bases and J by 0 bases, with 15 bases left in between.